A selection of T cell receptor beta chains follows, all from one sample in a study of sequential checkpoint blockade in melanoma. Clones were sequenced by immunoSEQ multiplex PCR, and TCRdb holds only the in-frame ones, with some missing. The table has more than 2,500 clones, 25% to 30% seen once; the top ten hold roughly 12%. The source was tumor tissue (inferred from file names), collected from a patient given nivolumab and ipilimumab in sequence. All receptors come from a human donor with melanoma. Each CDR3 is given with its conserved first and last residue. A D gene is named only where the DNA matches it firmly. Clone size is given for some rows only: seen once, a few or many times, or a class if the clone is expanded.

j_call,v_call,clone_size,d_call,cdr3_nt,cdr3_aa
TRBJ1-4,TRBV4-1,few,NA,TGCGCCAGCAGCCAATCGACAGTAATTGGGGAAAAACTGTTTTTT,CASSQSTVIGEKLFF
TRBJ1-1,TRBV28,NA,NA,TGTGCCAGCAGTTACCGTGTTTGGGGAGGGAAGGGGAGGAACACTGAAGCTTTCTTT,CASSYRVWGGKGRNTEAFF
TRBJ1-5,TRBV19,NA,NA,TGTGCCAGTAGTATGGGGGCTGACAATCAGCCCCAGCATTTT,CASSMGADNQPQHF
TRBJ2-1,TRBV19,NA,NA,TGTGCCAGTACGCTGGGGCTCGGAGTTCCTTACAATGAGCAGTTCTTC,CASTLGLGVPYNEQFF
TRBJ1-1,TRBV29-1,few,NA,TGCAGCGCTCCCGGGTTGGCCTCGGAAGCTTTCTTT,CSAPGLASEAFF
TRBJ2-2,TRBV6-8,few,NA,TGTGCCAGCAGTGACTCCACCGGGGAGCTGTTTTTT,CASSDSTGELFF
TRBJ1-1,TRBV19,NA,NA,TGTGCCAGTAGTGGAGGCTACCTGGAAGCTTTCTTT,CASSGGYLEAFF
TRBJ2-2,TRBV30,NA,NA,TGTGCCTGGAGTATGGACACCGGGGAGCTGTTTTTT,CAWSMDTGELFF
TRBJ2-1,TRBV2,few,NA,TGTGCCTCCCGGACAGCTTACAATGAGCAGTTCTTC,CASRTAYNEQFF
TRBJ2-5,TRBV18,NA,TRBD2,TGTGCCAGCTCAAGGGGTAGCGGGAAGGAGACCCAGTACTTC,CASSRGSGKETQYF
TRBJ2-5,TRBV19,NA,NA,TGTGCCAGTAGTGGGCTGAGAGGGACCCGAGAGACCCAGTACTTC,CASSGLRGTRETQYF
TRBJ2-7,TRBV28,few,TRBD2,TGTGCCAGCAGGACAACGGCAAGCGGGAGCTCTTACGAGCAGTACTTC,CASRTTASGSSYEQYF
TRBJ2-3,TRBV11-3,NA,NA,TGTGCCAGCAGCTTACGACCAACAAGCACAGATACGCAGTATTTT,CASSLRPTSTDTQYF
TRBJ1-3,TRBV28,NA,NA,TGTGCCAGCAGTTTAGGCCAGGTTGGAAACACCATATATTTT,CASSLGQVGNTIYF
TRBJ2-2,TRBV28,NA,TRBD2,TGTGCCAGCAGTGGGGGGGGTTTCCCCGGGGAGCTGTTTTTT,CASSGGGFPGELFF
TRBJ2-2,TRBV12-5,NA,NA,TGTGCTAGTGGGCCGGGACTCAACACCGGGGAGCTGTTTTTT,CASGPGLNTGELFF
TRBJ2-7,TRBV30,NA,NA,TGTGCCTGGAGTGTAGGGGCAGGGGCAACCTACGAGCAGTACTTC,CAWSVGAGATYEQYF
TRBJ1-5,TRBV29-1,NA,NA,TGCAGCGTTGAAGTAGGGGGTCCAAATCAGCCCCAGCATTTT,CSVEVGGPNQPQHF
TRBJ2-7,TRBV12-5,few,TRBD2,TGTGCTAGTGGTCCCCCGACTAGCGAGCCGTCCGAGCAGTACTTC,CASGPPTSEPSEQYF
TRBJ1-5,TRBV15,few,NA,TGTGCCACCAGCAGAAGCAGTAGCAATCAGCCCCAGCATTTT,CATSRSSSNQPQHF
TRBJ1-6,TRBV28,NA,TRBD1,TGTGCCAGCAGTTCCCAGGGACAGGGGACCCGTAGCTCCTATAATTCACCCCTCCACTTT,CASSSQGQGTRSSYNSPLHF
TRBJ1-5,TRBV19,NA,NA,TGTGCCAGTAGTATTGGGAGGTATAGCAATCAGCCCCAGCATTTT,CASSIGRYSNQPQHF
TRBJ2-7,TRBV9,medium-sized,NA,TGTGCCAGCAGCGCTACGGGAGTACCCTACGAGCAGTACTTC,CASSATGVPYEQYF
TRBJ1-2,TRBV19,NA,TRBD1,TGTGCCAGTAGTACGCGACACAGGGGCCCCCATTATGGCTACACCTTC,CASSTRHRGPHYGYTF
TRBJ2-1,TRBV2,NA,TRBD2,TGTGCCAGCAGCAAACTAGCGGGTCACAATGAGCAGTTCTTC,CASSKLAGHNEQFF
TRBJ2-4,TRBV6-7,few,NA,TGTGCCAGCAGTTACCTTTCCAGTGTAGCCAAAAACATTCAGTACTTC,CASSYLSSVAKNIQYF
TRBJ1-4,TRBV9,NA,NA,TGTGCCAGCAGCGAACCACACGGGGGAAGTGAAAAACTGTTTTTT,CASSEPHGGSEKLFF
TRBJ2-2,TRBV5-1,NA,NA,TGCGCCAGCAGCCCCCGGGACACTACCGGGGAGCTGTTTTTT,CASSPRDTTGELFF
TRBJ1-5,TRBV6-7,NA,NA,TGTGCCAGCAGGACCGAGCAGCCCCAGCATTTT,CASRTEQPQHF
TRBJ1-2,TRBV11-3,medium-sized,NA,TGTGCCAGCAGGCCGGGACCTCCGGGCTATGGCTACACCTTC,CASRPGPPGYGYTF
TRBJ1-5,TRBV7-6,NA,NA,TGTGCCAGCAGCTTGGATCTGGGAAATCAGCCCCAGCATTTT,CASSLDLGNQPQHF
TRBJ1-6,TRBV6-8,few,NA,TGTGCCAGCAGCGCCCCGGGACCTTATAATTCACCCCTCCACTTT,CASSAPGPYNSPLHF
TRBJ2-7,TRBV9,NA,TRBD1,TGTGCCAGCAGCGCCGGGACAGGGGGCGAGCAGTACTTC,CASSAGTGGEQYF
TRBJ2-1,TRBV18,NA,TRBD2,TGTGCCAGCTCACCAGGGAGGGATGAGCAGTTCTTC,CASSPGRDEQFF
TRBJ1-2,TRBV6-8,few,TRBD1,TGTGCCAGCAGTGGACAGGGGGTTAATGGCTACACCTTC,CASSGQGVNGYTF
TRBJ2-3,TRBV6-8,NA,TRBD1,TGTGCCAGCGATTCCGGGACAGGGGTCGCAGATACGCAGTATTTT,CASDSGTGVADTQYF
TRBJ1-1,TRBV6-8,NA,TRBD1,TGTGCCAGCAGTTACCAAAACCGGGACAGGTTCATGAACACTGAAGCTTTCTTT,CASSYQNRDRFMNTEAFF
TRBJ2-5,TRBV7-8,NA,NA,TGTGCCAGCAGCATGGAGGGGCGAGAGACCCAGTACTTC,CASSMEGRETQYF
TRBJ2-7,TRBV6-8,few,TRBD2,TGTGCCAGCAGTGACTCGAGGCGGGAGGCCCCGCGCTACGAGCAGTACTTC,CASSDSRREAPRYEQYF
TRBJ1-1,TRBV29-1,NA,TRBD1,TGCAGCGTTCAGGGGGGGAACACTGAAGCTTTCTTT,CSVQGGNTEAFF
TRBJ2-2,TRBV9,few,NA,TGTGCCAGCAGCGTAGAGGTAGGGGTCACCGGGGAGCTGTTTTTT,CASSVEVGVTGELFF
TRBJ2-4,TRBV14,NA,NA,TGTGCCAGCAGCCGTGGACACGCAAACATTCAGTACTTC,CASSRGHANIQYF
TRBJ2-3,TRBV15,NA,NA,TGTGCCACCAGCAGAGATCATGGGACTGGCACAGATACGCAGTATTTT,CATSRDHGTGTDTQYF
TRBJ2-1,TRBV5-1,NA,TRBD2,TGCGCCAGCAGCTGGGAGGGACTAGCGGGGGCCAATGAGCAGTTCTTC,CASSWEGLAGANEQFF
TRBJ1-1,TRBV11-3,NA,TRBD1,TGTGCCAGCAGCTCCCGGACAGGGGCGGGGGCTGAAGCTTTCTTT,CASSSRTGAGAEAFF
TRBJ2-1,TRBV30,NA,NA,TGTGCCTGGAGTGTACCCGCCACGGAGCAGTTCTTC,CAWSVPATEQFF
TRBJ2-7,TRBV1,NA,NA,TGCGCCAGCAGCCAAGAAATGGCAAGCGCTCCTTACGAGCAGTACTTC,CASSQEMASAPYEQYF